This T cell receptor beta chain was retrieved from a study of T cell responses to AZD1222 COVID-19 vaccine. At the level of the study: Pooled in the analysis were second doses at about 4 or about 12 weeks.

The junction had 3 bases not matched to a gene; V was cut back by 5 bases and J by 4 bases. The CDR3 loop spans 13 amino acids. Germline-derived CDR1 and CDR2 are SGHNT and YENEEA. Measured with immunoSEQ multiplex PCR; TCRdb has only the in-frame clones, and not every one. Among approximately 110,000 clones listed, 80% to 85% were seen once. This sequence joins TRBV11-3 and TRBJ1-2; TRBD1 matches 8 bases. The TCR comes from an adult in good health. The starting material was peripheral blood, obtained on day 0 of AZD1222 vaccination. This chain's CDR3 is CASSPGTGYGYTF. Written as DNA, the CDR3 is TGTGCCAGCAGCCCCGGGACAGGCTATGGCTACACCTTC.